The T cell receptor (beta chain) described here comes from a study of Ad26.COV2.S vaccination and SARS-CoV-2 variants. Study overall: A participant enrolled in the COV1001 Ad26.COV2.S trial arm provided the sample.

Details on this clone: The antigen is unknown.

The treatment: roughly 19 received Ad26.COV2.S at low or high dose, single or two shots; about 5 received placebo; per-sample allocation not given. Samples came from day 63 after the first vaccine or placebo injection. Generated by immunoSEQ multiplex PCR, the TCRdb table keeps only in-frame clones and is missing some. The sample carries some 390,000 clones, roughly nine tenths recorded once. Findings and limits, study-wide: Placebo recipients and vaccine recipients were similar in non-spike TCR breadth. Reportedly, spike-specific CD8+ and CD4+ T cell responses achieved substantial breadth once vaccination had taken place. Measurements of TCR breadth and depth may have given underestimates of the total T cell responses.

This specimen was peripheral blood, taken in a trial of Ad26.COV2.S vaccine versus placebo. This TCR was sampled from a person between 18 and 59 years old who received the Ad26.COV2.S COVID-19 vaccine or a placebo.

The DNA of the CDR3 is TGTGCCAGCAGCTCTAAGGGTTTTGCGGCACCCCTCCACTTT. It is translated as CASSSKGFAAPLHF. The chain couples TRBV3-1 (or the pseudogene TRBV3-2) to TRBJ1-6; unclear D gene. V dropped 5 bases and J dropped 11 bases, with 16 bases sitting between them. CDR1 and CDR2 from the germline V gene are LGHDT and YNNKEL (reference sequence). The CDR3 extends over 14 amino acids.